One T cell receptor (beta chain) is described in this entry. CDR1 is LNHDA and CDR2 is SQIVND in the germline V gene (reference sequence). The CDR3 totals 13 residues. V was cut by 5 bases and J by 4 bases, with 11 bases left in between. The entry originates in a study of blood T cell repertoires in COVID-19. This table comes from immunoSEQ multiplex PCR, and its TCRdb copy is limited to in-frame clones, with some not included. This table has around 700,000 clones, about 90% appearing once. The sequence came from a woman aged 18-35 years with acute or convalescent COVID-19. The sample consisted of peripheral blood. V usage is TRBV19 and J usage is TRBJ1-1; possible D gene TRBD1, 6 bases. CDR3 bases: TGTGCCAGTAGTTTGGCCAGGGGCACTGAAGCTTTCTTT. Protein sequence: CASSLARGTEAFF.